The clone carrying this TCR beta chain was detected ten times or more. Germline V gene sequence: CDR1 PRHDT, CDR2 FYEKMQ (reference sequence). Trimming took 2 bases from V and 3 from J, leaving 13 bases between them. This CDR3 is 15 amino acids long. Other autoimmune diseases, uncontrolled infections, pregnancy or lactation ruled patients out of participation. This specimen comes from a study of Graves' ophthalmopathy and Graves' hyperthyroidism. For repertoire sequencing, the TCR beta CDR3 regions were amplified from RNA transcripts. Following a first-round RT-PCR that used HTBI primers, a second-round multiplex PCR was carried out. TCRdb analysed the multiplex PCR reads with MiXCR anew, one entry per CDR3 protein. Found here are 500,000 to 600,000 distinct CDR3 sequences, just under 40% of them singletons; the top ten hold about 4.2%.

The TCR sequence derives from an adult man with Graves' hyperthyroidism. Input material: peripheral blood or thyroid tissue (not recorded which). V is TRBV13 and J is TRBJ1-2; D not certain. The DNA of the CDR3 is TGTGCCAGCAGCTTATTCGGGGTTGTTGACTATGGCTACACCTTC. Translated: CASSLFGVVDYGYTF.